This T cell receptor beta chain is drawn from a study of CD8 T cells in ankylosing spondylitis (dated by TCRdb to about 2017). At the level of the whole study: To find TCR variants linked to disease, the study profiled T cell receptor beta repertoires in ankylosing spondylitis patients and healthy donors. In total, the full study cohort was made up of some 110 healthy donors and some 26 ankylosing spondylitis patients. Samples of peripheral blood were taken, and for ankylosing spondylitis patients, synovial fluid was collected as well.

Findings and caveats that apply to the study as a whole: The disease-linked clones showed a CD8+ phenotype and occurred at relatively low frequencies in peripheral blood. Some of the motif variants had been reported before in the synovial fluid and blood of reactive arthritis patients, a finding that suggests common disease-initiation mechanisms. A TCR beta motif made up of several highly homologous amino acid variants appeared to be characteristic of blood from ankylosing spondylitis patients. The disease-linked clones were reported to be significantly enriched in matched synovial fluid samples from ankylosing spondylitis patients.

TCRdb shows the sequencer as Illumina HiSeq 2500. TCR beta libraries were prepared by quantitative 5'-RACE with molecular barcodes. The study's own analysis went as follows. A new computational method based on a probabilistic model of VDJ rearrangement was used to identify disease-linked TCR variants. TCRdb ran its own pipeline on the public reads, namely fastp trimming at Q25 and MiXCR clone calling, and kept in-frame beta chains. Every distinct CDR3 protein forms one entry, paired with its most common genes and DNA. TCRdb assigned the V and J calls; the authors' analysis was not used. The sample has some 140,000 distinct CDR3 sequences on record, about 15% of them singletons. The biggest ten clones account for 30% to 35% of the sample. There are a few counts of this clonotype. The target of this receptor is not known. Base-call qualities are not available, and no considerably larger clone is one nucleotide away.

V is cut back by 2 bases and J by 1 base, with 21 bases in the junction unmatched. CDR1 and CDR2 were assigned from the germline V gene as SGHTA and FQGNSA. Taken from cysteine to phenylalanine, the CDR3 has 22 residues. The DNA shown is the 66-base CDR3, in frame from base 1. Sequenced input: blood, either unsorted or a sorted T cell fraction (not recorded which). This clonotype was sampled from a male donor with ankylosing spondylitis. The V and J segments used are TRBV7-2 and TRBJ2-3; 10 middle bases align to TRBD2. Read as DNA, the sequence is TGTGCCAGCAGCTTACTGTTCCTACCTCTAGCGGGAGTTGGGGTGGGCACAGATACGCAGTATTTT. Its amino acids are CASSLLFLPLAGVGVGTDTQYF.